The table lists the clone carrying this T cell receptor beta chain with a few counts. The ends lost 2 bases at V and 4 bases at J; junction bases unmatched: 4. CDR1 is MGHRA, CDR2 YSYEKL, per germline. The length of the CDR3 is 15 residues. These data belong to a study of blood T cell repertoires in COVID-19. Per the original data handling: Reference gene primer amplification gave estimated nucleated cell counts. TCRdb's table, derived via immunoSEQ multiplex PCR, lists solely in-frame clones and lacks some. V, J and clone size are those of that table, while D and trimming were read from the DNA. This table holds approximately 35,000 clones, over 70% found once.

The receptor's source is a man older than 75 with acute or convalescent COVID-19. Material: peripheral blood. V usage is TRBV4-1 and J usage is TRBJ2-7; 11 bases are shared with TRBD1. This chain's CDR3 is CASSQPGTGGYEQYF. The DNA of the CDR3 is TGCGCCAGCAGCCAACCCGGGACAGGGGGTTACGAGCAGTACTTC.